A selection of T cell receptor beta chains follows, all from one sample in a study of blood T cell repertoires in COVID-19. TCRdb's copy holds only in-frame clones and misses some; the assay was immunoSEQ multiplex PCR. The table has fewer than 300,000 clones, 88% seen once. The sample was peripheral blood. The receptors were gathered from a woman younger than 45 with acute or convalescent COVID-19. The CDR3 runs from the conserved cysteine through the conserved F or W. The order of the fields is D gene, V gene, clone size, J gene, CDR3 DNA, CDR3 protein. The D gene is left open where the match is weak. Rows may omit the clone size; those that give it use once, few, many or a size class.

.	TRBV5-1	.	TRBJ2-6	TGCGCCAGCAGGGCGGGACTCTCCTCTGGGGCCAACGTCCTGACTTTC	CASRAGLSSGANVLTF
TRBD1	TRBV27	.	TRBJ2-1	TGTGCCAGCAGTTCCCCGGGACAGGGTCTGGTGGGGTTCTACAATGAGCAGTTCTTC	CASSSPGQGLVGFYNEQFF
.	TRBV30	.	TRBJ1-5	TGTGCCTGGAGTGCAGGGGGCAATCAGCCCCAGCATTTT	CAWSAGGNQPQHF
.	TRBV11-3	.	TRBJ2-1	TGTGCCAGCAGCGACCGGGACTACAATGAGCAGTTCTTC	CASSDRDYNEQFF
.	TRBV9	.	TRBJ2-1	TGTGCCAGCAGCGTAGCCCTATCCTCACGGGACAATGAGCAGTTCTTC	CASSVALSSRDNEQFF
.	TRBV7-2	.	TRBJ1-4	TGTGCCAGCAGCTTAGCGTTGACAGGCCAAAATGAAAAACTGTTTTTT	CASSLALTGQNEKLFF
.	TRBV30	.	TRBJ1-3	TGTGCCTGGGAGAGAGGGACCCGGGGGTCCGGAAACACCATATATTTT	CAWERGTRGSGNTIYF
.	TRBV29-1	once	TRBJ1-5	TGTGCAGCCCTAGGAGGGTGGGCAGGCGTCAATGACTATAGCAATCAGCCCCAGCATTTT	CAALGGWAGVNDYSNQPQHF
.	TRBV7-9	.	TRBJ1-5	TGTGCCAGCAGCCCGAGGTTGAGGGTGGTCAATCAGCCCCAGCATTTT	CASSPRLRVVNQPQHF
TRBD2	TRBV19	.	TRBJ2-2	TGTGCCAGTAGTCTCCTAACTAGCGGGAGGCCGGGGTGGGAGCTGTTTTTT	CASSLLTSGRPGWELFF
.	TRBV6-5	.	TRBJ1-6	TGTGCCAGCAGTTACTTTGAACTTTCCCCCCTCCACTTT	CASSYFELSPLHF
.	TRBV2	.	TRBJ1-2	TGTGCCAGCAGTGAAGCGATGACTTTATATGGCTACACCTTC	CASSEAMTLYGYTF
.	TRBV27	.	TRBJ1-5	TGTGCCAGCAGTTCGGCGGGCCGCAATCAGCCCCAGCATTTT	CASSSAGRNQPQHF
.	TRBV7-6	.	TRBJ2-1	TGTGCCAGCAGCTTGGGTGGAGAAGTGTATGAGCAGTTCTTC	CASSLGGEVYEQFF
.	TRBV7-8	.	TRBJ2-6	TGTGCCAGCAGCCGGAACAGGGATCCTCTCTCTGGGGCCAACGTCCTGACTTTC	CASSRNRDPLSGANVLTF
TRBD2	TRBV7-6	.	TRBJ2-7	TGTGCCAGCAGCTCCGCTGAGACTAGCGGGAGGGCCCTTGAGCGCGAGCAGTACTTC	CASSSAETSGRALEREQYF
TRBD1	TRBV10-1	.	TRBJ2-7	TGCGCCAGCAGTGAGGACAGGGTATCGGGCGAGCAGTACTTC	CASSEDRVSGEQYF
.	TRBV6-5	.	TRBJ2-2	TGTGCCAGCAGCTCGCTAAGAACCGGGGAGCTGTTTTTT	CASSSLRTGELFF
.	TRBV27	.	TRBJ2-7	TGTGCCAGCAGGGCCGGGACTTCCTACGAGCAGTACTTC	CASRAGTSYEQYF
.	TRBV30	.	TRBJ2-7	TGTGCCTGGAGGTTTAGCTCCGAGCAGTACTTC	CAWRFSSEQYF
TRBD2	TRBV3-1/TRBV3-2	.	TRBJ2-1	TGTGCCAGCAGCCAAACCGGGACTAGCGCGAATGAGCAGTTCTTC	CASSQTGTSANEQFF
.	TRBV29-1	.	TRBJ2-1	TGCAGCGTTGAACCGGGATCAAATGAGCAGTTCTTC	CSVEPGSNEQFF
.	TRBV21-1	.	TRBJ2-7	TGTGCCAGCAGCAAAGGAAATGGACAGGGCTTAACCTACGAGCAGTACTTC	CASSKGNGQGLTYEQYF
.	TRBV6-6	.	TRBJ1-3	TGTGCCAGCAGTTACCCACAGATGAGCTCTGGAAACACCATATATTTT	CASSYPQMSSGNTIYF
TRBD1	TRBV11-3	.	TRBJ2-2	TGTGCCAGCAGTGCGCGGACAGGGGTTTCCGGGGAGCTGTTTTTT	CASSARTGVSGELFF
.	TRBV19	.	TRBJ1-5	TGTGCCAGTAGTATAGAAAAGGATCGGGGTCTCTTTATACAGCCCCAGCATTTT	CASSIEKDRGLFIQPQHF
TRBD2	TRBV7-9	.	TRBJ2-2	TGTGCCAGCAGCTTAGGATCTAGCGGGAGTACCGGGGAGCTGTTTTTT	CASSLGSSGSTGELFF